This is a list of T cell receptor beta chains from one sample in a study of blood T cell repertoires in COVID-19. TCRdb keeps only in-frame clones here, not all; method: immunoSEQ multiplex PCR. Of some 120,000 clones listed, roughly 79% were seen once; the top ten hold approximately 7%. Sequences were obtained from peripheral blood. The receptors were gathered from a man between 65 and 79 years old with active or convalescent COVID-19. CDR3s include the opening cysteine and the closing phenylalanine or tryptophan. A D gene is named only where the DNA matches it firmly. The size of a clone is reported for some rows only, either as once, few or many, or as a class for expanded clones.

j_call: TRBJ2-3
d_call: TRBD2
v_call: TRBV11-3
clone_size: .
cdr3_nt: TGTGCCAGCAGCTCTAGCGGGGGGGCCGTCACAGATACGCAGTATTTT
cdr3_aa: CASSSSGGAVTDTQYF

j_call: TRBJ2-1
d_call: .
v_call: TRBV7-9
clone_size: .
cdr3_nt: TGTGCCAGCATTAAAGGAGGCGGTTCTGACAATGAGCAGTTCTTC
cdr3_aa: CASIKGGGSDNEQFF

j_call: TRBJ2-5
d_call: TRBD2
v_call: TRBV6-2/TRBV6-3
clone_size: .
cdr3_nt: TGTGCCAGCAGTTTCCTGGTTAGCGGGGGGCACCAAGAGACCCAGTACTTC
cdr3_aa: CASSFLVSGGHQETQYF

j_call: TRBJ2-1
d_call: TRBD1
v_call: TRBV7-2
clone_size: once
cdr3_nt: TGTGCCAGCCGGGGACAGGGGTACAATGAGCAGTTCTTC
cdr3_aa: CASRGQGYNEQFF

j_call: TRBJ1-6
d_call: .
v_call: TRBV19
clone_size: once
cdr3_nt: TGTGCCAGTAGTATTAGGCAGGACTTCTCCTATAATTCACCCCTCCACTTT
cdr3_aa: CASSIRQDFSYNSPLHF

j_call: TRBJ2-4
d_call: .
v_call: TRBV18
clone_size: few
cdr3_nt: TGTGCCAGCTCACCACCCGGGACGGGAGACATTCAGTACTTC
cdr3_aa: CASSPPGTGDIQYF

j_call: TRBJ1-3
d_call: .
v_call: TRBV11-3
clone_size: once
cdr3_nt: TGTGCCAGCAGCTTAGGCGGAATAGGTTCTGGAAACACCATATATTTT
cdr3_aa: CASSLGGIGSGNTIYF

j_call: TRBJ2-1
d_call: TRBD1
v_call: TRBV18
clone_size: .
cdr3_nt: TGTGCCAGCTCGAGGACAGGGGGCGCCGAGAATGAGCAGTTCTTC
cdr3_aa: CASSRTGGAENEQFF

j_call: TRBJ2-1
d_call: TRBD2
v_call: TRBV19
clone_size: .
cdr3_nt: TGTGCCAGTAGTATGGGACTAGAAGCTTACAATGAGCAGTTCTTC
cdr3_aa: CASSMGLEAYNEQFF

j_call: TRBJ1-2
d_call: .
v_call: TRBV6-5
clone_size: once
cdr3_nt: TGTGCCAGCAGCCAGCAGGGGTATGGCTACACCTTC
cdr3_aa: CASSQQGYGYTF

j_call: TRBJ2-1
d_call: .
v_call: TRBV6-5
clone_size: .
cdr3_nt: TGTGCCAGCAGTTACTCAGGGAGCTCCTACAATGAGCAGTTCTTC
cdr3_aa: CASSYSGSSYNEQFF

j_call: TRBJ1-5
d_call: .
v_call: TRBV6-1
clone_size: .
cdr3_nt: TGTGCCAGCAGTGTATTCCAGGTATTCGGCAATCAGCCCCAGCATTTT
cdr3_aa: CASSVFQVFGNQPQHF

j_call: TRBJ1-5
d_call: .
v_call: TRBV29-1
clone_size: once
cdr3_nt: TGCAGCGTTGAAACAGGGAGCAATCAGCCCCAGCATTTT
cdr3_aa: CSVETGSNQPQHF

j_call: TRBJ2-3
d_call: TRBD2
v_call: TRBV11-2
clone_size: .
cdr3_nt: TGTGCCAGCAGCTTCGGGAGGGCCGTGACAGATACGCAGTATTTT
cdr3_aa: CASSFGRAVTDTQYF

j_call: TRBJ1-2
d_call: .
v_call: TRBV4-3
clone_size: few
cdr3_nt: TGCGCCAGCAGCCAAGATCGTGCTTCTTCCGCGGGCTACACCTTC
cdr3_aa: CASSQDRASSAGYTF

j_call: TRBJ1-6
d_call: TRBD1
v_call: TRBV18
clone_size: once
cdr3_nt: TGTGCCAGCTCACCCGGGACAGAGAATTCACCCCTCCACTTT
cdr3_aa: CASSPGTENSPLHF

j_call: TRBJ1-2
d_call: TRBD1
v_call: TRBV24-1
clone_size: .
cdr3_nt: TGTGCCACCAGTGTCCCCGGGACAGGGGTCGTCGGCTACACCTTC
cdr3_aa: CATSVPGTGVVGYTF

j_call: TRBJ1-1
d_call: TRBD1
v_call: TRBV28
clone_size: .
cdr3_nt: TGTGCCAGCAGTAAAGGACAGGGCCTTGAAGCTTTCTTT
cdr3_aa: CASSKGQGLEAFF

j_call: TRBJ1-3
d_call: .
v_call: TRBV28
clone_size: once
cdr3_nt: TGTGCCAGCGGGGCTATCAGTCACTCTGGAAACACCATATATTTT
cdr3_aa: CASGAISHSGNTIYF

j_call: TRBJ1-1
d_call: TRBD1
v_call: TRBV6-6
clone_size: .
cdr3_nt: TGTGCCAGCAGGGGACAGGGGGGCGTCACTGAAGCTTTCTTT
cdr3_aa: CASRGQGGVTEAFF

j_call: TRBJ2-1
d_call: .
v_call: TRBV19
clone_size: few
cdr3_nt: TGTGCCAGTAGTTTCCTAGCTAATGAGCAGTTCTTC
cdr3_aa: CASSFLANEQFF

j_call: TRBJ1-5
d_call: TRBD1
v_call: TRBV2
clone_size: .
cdr3_nt: TGTGCCAGCAGTGCCTACCAGGGGGCAGGCAATCAGCCCCAGCATTTT
cdr3_aa: CASSAYQGAGNQPQHF

j_call: TRBJ1-1
d_call: .
v_call: TRBV5-1
clone_size: .
cdr3_nt: TGCGCCAGCAGCTTGGCGGGTACGGGCACTGAAGCTTTCTTT
cdr3_aa: CASSLAGTGTEAFF

j_call: TRBJ2-1
d_call: .
v_call: TRBV13
clone_size: .
cdr3_nt: TGTGCCAGCAGCTTAGAGGGGGCCTACAATGAGCAGTTCTTC
cdr3_aa: CASSLEGAYNEQFF

j_call: TRBJ1-2
d_call: .
v_call: TRBV6-2/TRBV6-3
clone_size: .
cdr3_nt: TGTGCCAGCAGTTACACACCCGACTTGGATGGCTACACCTTC
cdr3_aa: CASSYTPDLDGYTF

j_call: TRBJ1-5
d_call: TRBD1
v_call: TRBV28
clone_size: .
cdr3_nt: TGTGCCAGCAGTTCATCGACAGGGAATTGTCCTTTT
cdr3_aa: CASSSSTGNCPF

j_call: TRBJ1-1
d_call: TRBD1
v_call: TRBV11-3
clone_size: .
cdr3_nt: TGTGCCAGCGAACCCGGGACAGGGGGCGCACGAACTGAAGCTTTCTTT
cdr3_aa: CASEPGTGGARTEAFF

j_call: TRBJ1-1
d_call: TRBD1
v_call: TRBV6-1
clone_size: .
cdr3_nt: TGTGCCAGCAGACCGGGACAGGGAAACACTGAAGCTTTCTTT
cdr3_aa: CASRPGQGNTEAFF

j_call: TRBJ1-1
d_call: .
v_call: TRBV3-1/TRBV3-2
clone_size: .
cdr3_nt: TGTGCCAGCAGCCAAGGGGCCCGCCGAGCTTTCTTT
cdr3_aa: CASSQGARRAFF

j_call: TRBJ2-7
d_call: .
v_call: TRBV30
clone_size: .
cdr3_nt: TGTGCCGGGACCAGGTGGGACGAGCAGTACTTC
cdr3_aa: CAGTRWDEQYF

j_call: TRBJ1-2
d_call: .
v_call: TRBV6-5
clone_size: few
cdr3_nt: TGTGCCAGCAGCCGCGACGGGTCTAACTATGGCTACACCTTC
cdr3_aa: CASSRDGSNYGYTF

j_call: TRBJ2-2
d_call: .
v_call: TRBV15
clone_size: .
cdr3_nt: TGTGCCACCAGCAAAGATCGGTTGACAGTCCCCGGGGAGCTGTTTTTT
cdr3_aa: CATSKDRLTVPGELFF

j_call: TRBJ1-1
d_call: TRBD1
v_call: TRBV19
clone_size: .
cdr3_nt: TGTGCCAGTACCCTGGAGGAACAGGGGGGGACTGAAGCTTTCTTT
cdr3_aa: CASTLEEQGGTEAFF